This is a list of T cell receptor beta chains from one sample in a study of CD8+CD57+ T cells in acquired aplastic anemia. Via MiXCR, TCRdb re-called the reads, giving one row per CDR3 protein. This table has about 200,000 distinct CDR3 sequences, approximately 51% appearing once. Sample: sorted CD4+, CD8+, or CD8+CD57+ T cells (not recorded which) from PBMCs. The source is a human donor with aplastic anemia. The CDR3 runs from the conserved cysteine through the conserved F or W. The D gene is left open where the match is weak. Only part of the rows carry a size: once, few, many, or a class if the clone is expanded.

D	V	length	size	J	DNA	CDR3
.	TRBV5-1	16	few	TRBJ1-6	TGTGCCAGCAGCTTCGGGGGGGGGACAACGGGATCACCCCTCCACTTT	CASSFGGGTTGSPLHF
.	TRBV15	16	many	TRBJ2-5	TGTGCCACCAGCAGAGATCCAATCGGGGAAAGAGAGACCCAGTACTTC	CATSRDPIGERETQYF
TRBD2	TRBV7-3	13	many	TRBJ2-1	TGTGCCAGCGGCGGGGGGGCTTACAATGAGCAGTTCTTC	CASGGGAYNEQFF
TRBD1	TRBV15	13	many	TRBJ1-2	TGTGCCACCAGCAGGACAGGGTACTATGGCTACACCTTC	CATSRTGYYGYTF
TRBD1	TRBV9	14	many	TRBJ2-7	TGTGCCAGCAGCGTTTCGGACAGGGCCTACGAGCAGTACTTC	CASSVSDRAYEQYF
.	TRBV20-1	10	.	TRBJ1-2	TGCAGTGCTAGAGTCCAGGGCTACACCTTC	CSARVQGYTF
TRBD1	TRBV24-1	18	.	TRBJ2-2	TGTGCCACCAGTGATTTCGACAGGGTAGCCTCGAGGACCGGGGAGCTGTTTTTT	CATSDFDRVASRTGELFF
TRBD1	TRBV7-7	12	.	TRBJ2-1	TGTGCCAGTGGGGACAGAACAACCTTTCCTCCCTTC	CASGDRTTFPPF
.	TRBV5-8	16	.	TRBJ1-6	TGTGCCAGCAGCTTGGCCCGACACGAGATTAATCAGCCCCTCCACTTT	CASSLARHEINQPLHF
TRBD1	TRBV5-6	16	.	TRBJ1-4	TGTGCCAGCAGCACCTACAGGGGAATAGGGAATGAAAAACTGTTTTTT	CASSTYRGIGNEKLFF
.	TRBV24-1	13	few	TRBJ2-7	TGTGCCACCAGCTCCGGACAGACCTACGAGCAGTACTTC	CATSSGQTYEQYF
.	TRBV5-1	13	many	TRBJ2-7	TGCGCCAGCAGCTTGGCGACTCTCTACGAGCAGTACTTC	CASSLATLYEQYF
TRBD1	TRBV7-2	15	few	TRBJ1-6	TGTGCCAGCAGCCGAGACAGGGGTGGAGGATCACCCCTCCACTTT	CASSRDRGGGSPLHF
.	TRBV19	14	few	TRBJ2-7	TGTGCCAGTAGTATAGGCCTCAAGGGCTACGAGCAGTACTTC	CASSIGLKGYEQYF
.	TRBV5-4	13	.	TRBJ1-2	TGTGCCAGCAGCTTCGGACGGAACTATGGCTGCACCTTC	CASSFGRNYGCTF
TRBD1	TRBV5-1	17	many	TRBJ2-2	TGCGCCAGCAGCTTGAAGAGGGGGACAGGGGATGGCGGGGAGCTGTTTTTT	CASSLKRGTGDGGELFF
.	TRBV9	13	many	TRBJ1-3	TGTGCCAGCAGCGTCAGCACTGGAAACACCATATATTTT	CASSVSTGNTIYF
.	TRBV7-2	14	.	TRBJ2-7	TGCGCCAGCAGCTTGGGGGCAGGGGTGTACGAGCAGTACTTC	CASSLGAGVYEQYF
TRBD2	TRBV9	16	.	TRBJ2-3	TGTGCCAGCAGCCAGGGACTAGACTCTAGCACAGATACGCAGTATTTT	CASSQGLDSSTDTQYF
.	TRBV7-8	13	many	TRBJ1-1	TGTGCCAGCAGCTTAGGCCTACTCACTGAAGCTTTCTTT	CASSLGLLTEAFF
.	TRBV19	15	many	TRBJ2-7	TGTGCCAGTAGTACTTCCCGGGACACCGCCTACGAGCAGTACTTC	CASSTSRDTAYEQYF
.	TRBV5-4	14	.	TRBJ2-5	TGTGCCAGCAGCGTGGGGGCGAGGATCGAGACCCAGTACTTC	CASSVGARIETQYF
.	TRBV7-2	11	.	TRBJ2-7	TGTGCCAGCAGCTTAAGATACGAGCAGTACTTC	CASSLRYEQYF
.	TRBV7-9	13	few	TRBJ2-2	TGTGCCAGTAGTCGGACGGTCACCGGGGAGCTGTTTTTT	CASSRTVTGELFF
TRBD2	TRBV28	13	many	TRBJ2-7	TGTGCCAGCAGCTGGGACTACTCCTACGAGCAGTACTTC	CASSWDYSYEQYF
.	TRBV6-5	13	many	TRBJ1-2	TGTGCCAGCAAACGGGAGACAACTTATGGCTACACCTTC	CASKRETTYGYTF
TRBD1	TRBV2	16	.	TRBJ1-2	TGTGCCAGCAGTGACCCGGACAGGGGTCGTACGAATGGCTACACCTTC	CASSDPDRGRTNGYTF
.	TRBV2	12	.	TRBJ1-2	TGTGCCAGCAGTGCGAAGGTATATGGCTACACCTTC	CASSAKVYGYTF
.	TRBV15	18	.	TRBJ1-2	TGTGCCACCAGCAGACCTCTCTCGGGGGCAGGGTGGAACTATGGCTACACCTTC	CATSRPLSGAGWNYGYTF
TRBD2	TRBV9	17	.	TRBJ2-2	TGTGCCAGCAGCCAAGATTTAGGACTAGCGGGGCTCGGGGAGCTGTTTTTT	CASSQDLGLAGLGELFF
TRBD1	TRBV19	15	many	TRBJ2-1	TGTGCCAGTACCAGGGACAGAGAAAACTACAATGAGCAGTTCTTC	CASTRDRENYNEQFF
.	TRBV3-1	15	many	TRBJ2-7	TGTGCCAGCAGCCACTCCTCGACCCTGTCCTACGAGCAGTACTTC	CASSHSSTLSYEQYF
TRBD1	TRBV7-7	15	many	TRBJ2-5	TGTGCCAGCAGCCCCTCCGGGACAGGGAGAGAGACCCAGTACTTC	CASSPSGTGRETQYF